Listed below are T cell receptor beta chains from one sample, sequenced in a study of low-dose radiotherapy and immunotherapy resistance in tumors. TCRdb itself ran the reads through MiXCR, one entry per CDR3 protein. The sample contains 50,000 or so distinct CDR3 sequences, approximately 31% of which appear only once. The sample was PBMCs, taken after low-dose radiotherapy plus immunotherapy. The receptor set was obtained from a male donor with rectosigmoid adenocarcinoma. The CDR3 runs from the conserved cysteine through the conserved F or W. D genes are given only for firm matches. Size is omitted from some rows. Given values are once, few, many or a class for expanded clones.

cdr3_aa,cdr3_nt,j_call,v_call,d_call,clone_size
CASSVNRDGEQFF,TGTGCCAGCAGCGTTAACAGGGACGGGGAGCAGTTCTTC,TRBJ2-1,TRBV7-2,NA,many
CASSSTGFTGELFF,TGTGCCAGCTCATCAACAGGGTTCACCGGGGAGCTGTTTTTT,TRBJ2-2,TRBV18,NA,many
CASSRTGSVGNEQFF,TGTGCCAGCAGCCGTACTGGGAGCGTGGGCAATGAGCAGTTCTTC,TRBJ2-1,TRBV7-3,NA,NA
CASNRPGQGTEQYF,TGTGCCAGCAATCGCCCGGGACAGGGGACCGAGCAGTACTTC,TRBJ2-7,TRBV2,TRBD1,many
CASSYFAETYSYEQYF,TGTGCCAGCAGTTACTTCGCGGAGACTTACTCCTACGAGCAGTACTTC,TRBJ2-7,TRBV6-2/TRBV6-3,NA,many
CASSQAWAGPGELFF,TGCGCCAGCAGCCAAGCCTGGGCGGGTCCCGGGGAGCTGTTTTTT,TRBJ2-2,TRBV4-1,NA,many
CALTRRGSGNTIYF,TGTGCCTTGACCCGCAGGGGATCCGGAAACACCATATATTTT,TRBJ1-3,TRBV12-3/TRBV12-4,NA,few
CASSSGTGVNTEAFF,TGTGCCAGCAGCTCCGGGACAGGGGTGAACACTGAAGCTTTCTTT,TRBJ1-1,TRBV28,TRBD1,many
CASSFRRDSRYEQYF,TGTGCCAGCAGTTTTCGAAGGGACAGCCGCTACGAGCAGTACTTC,TRBJ2-7,TRBV27,TRBD1,few
CATSSSQGFTEAFF,TGTGCCACCAGCAGTTCGCAGGGATTCACTGAAGCTTTCTTT,TRBJ1-1,TRBV15,NA,NA
CASSRDTSLADTQYF,TGTGCCAGCAGCCGGGATACTAGCCTCGCAGATACGCAGTATTTT,TRBJ2-3,TRBV5-4,NA,few
CASRTGLTNTEAFF,TGTGCCAGCCGGACAGGCCTCACGAACACTGAAGCTTTCTTT,TRBJ1-1,TRBV28,TRBD1,NA
CATRRGQPYQETQYF,TGCGCCACCAGAAGGGGACAACCGTACCAAGAGACCCAGTACTTC,TRBJ2-5,TRBV5-1,NA,many
CASSLEGGYQPQHF,TGTGCCAGCAGTTTAGAAGGGGGCTATCAGCCCCAGCATTTT,TRBJ1-5,TRBV27,TRBD1,many
CAISVKAGAYEQYF,TGTGCCATCAGTGTAAAAGCGGGGGCCTACGAGCAGTACTTC,TRBJ2-7,TRBV10-3,TRBD2,NA
CASRPGQSYEQYF,TGTGCCAGCAGGCCGGGACAGAGCTACGAGCAGTACTTC,TRBJ2-7,TRBV28,TRBD1,NA
CASSVGSYNEQFF,TGTGCCAGCAGCGTAGGCTCCTACAATGAGCAGTTCTTC,TRBJ2-1,TRBV9,NA,NA
CASSGTGPSSYNSPLHF,TGTGCCAGCAGTGGAACAGGGCCAAGCTCCTATAATTCACCCCTCCACTTT,TRBJ1-6,TRBV25-1,NA,NA
CASRETSGGTGELFF,TGTGCCAGCAGGGAAACTAGCGGGGGAACCGGGGAGCTGTTTTTT,TRBJ2-2,TRBV6-1,TRBD2,NA
CASSVGRVHEQYF,TGTGCCAGCAGTGTGGGCAGGGTCCACGAGCAGTACTTC,TRBJ2-7,TRBV28,NA,NA
CASSLGLDEAFF,TGTGCCAGTAGTTTAGGACTGGATGAAGCTTTCTTT,TRBJ1-1,TRBV19,NA,many
CASRGEPYEQYF,TGTGCCAGCAGGGGGGAACCCTACGAGCAGTACTTC,TRBJ2-7,TRBV6-2/TRBV6-3,NA,NA
CSAIGGAEAFF,TGCAGCGCAATCGGTGGGGCTGAAGCTTTCTTT,TRBJ1-1,TRBV29-1,NA,many
CSVARDPGVGQPQHF,TGCAGCGTCGCAAGGGACCCAGGGGTTGGCCAGCCCCAGCATTTT,TRBJ1-5,TRBV29-1,NA,NA
CASSPQGMGLAKNIQYF,TGTGCCAGCAGTCCCCAGGGGATGGGACTAGCCAAAAACATTCAGTACTTC,TRBJ2-4,TRBV28,NA,NA
CASSQTSGGAPETQYF,TGTGCCAGCAGCCAAACTAGCGGGGGGGCTCCAGAGACCCAGTACTTC,TRBJ2-5,TRBV3-1,TRBD2,many
CASSGRGQSDEQYF,TGTGCCAGCAGCGGGAGAGGGCAATCGGACGAGCAGTACTTC,TRBJ2-7,TRBV21-1,NA,NA
CASSYDTGRETQYF,TGTGCCAGCAGTTACGATACAGGGCGGGAGACCCAGTACTTC,TRBJ2-5,TRBV6-1,NA,NA
CASSSPAQGVDTQYF,TGTGCCAGCAGTTCTCCCGCCCAGGGGGTAGATACGCAGTATTTT,TRBJ2-3,TRBV28,TRBD1,many
CASSDGLPDTQYF,TGTGCCAGCAGCGATGGACTTCCAGATACGCAGTATTTT,TRBJ2-3,TRBV14,NA,NA
CASSPGLRSSYNEQFF,TGTGCCAGCAGCCCGGGACTTCGAAGCTCCTACAATGAGCAGTTCTTC,TRBJ2-1,TRBV7-6,NA,many
CSVETVREGPQHF,TGCAGCGTGGAAACCGTTCGCGAAGGGCCCCAGCATTTT,TRBJ1-5,TRBV29-1,NA,many
CASSHLPGQGNTEAFF,TGTGCCAGCAGCCATTTGCCGGGACAGGGGAACACTGAAGCTTTCTTT,TRBJ1-1,TRBV3-1,TRBD1,many
CASSLGLGEAGYTF,TGTGCCAGCAGTTTAGGTTTGGGGGAGGCTGGCTACACCTTC,TRBJ1-2,TRBV26,NA,NA
CASSPSGGLAVDTQYF,TGTGCCAGCAGCCCCTCCGGAGGACTAGCGGTAGATACGCAGTATTTT,TRBJ2-3,TRBV12-3/TRBV12-4,TRBD2,NA
CASRAGQPHEQYF,TGTGCCAGCAGGGCGGGACAGCCCCACGAGCAGTACTTC,TRBJ2-7,TRBV2,NA,NA
CASSQVWAGTYEQYF,TGCGCCAGCAGCCAAGTTTGGGCAGGGACTTACGAGCAGTACTTC,TRBJ2-7,TRBV4-3,NA,many
CASSSGTGGNIQYF,TGCGCCAGCAGCTCCGGGACGGGTGGGAACATTCAGTACTTC,TRBJ2-4,TRBV5-1,NA,many
CAAEGLHPWNEQYF,TGTGCCGCCGAGGGGCTCCACCCTTGGAACGAGCAGTACTTC,TRBJ2-7,TRBV28,NA,once
CASSLGTSDTDTQYF,TGCGCCAGCAGCTTAGGAACTAGCGACACAGATACGCAGTATTTT,TRBJ2-3,TRBV5-1,TRBD2,many